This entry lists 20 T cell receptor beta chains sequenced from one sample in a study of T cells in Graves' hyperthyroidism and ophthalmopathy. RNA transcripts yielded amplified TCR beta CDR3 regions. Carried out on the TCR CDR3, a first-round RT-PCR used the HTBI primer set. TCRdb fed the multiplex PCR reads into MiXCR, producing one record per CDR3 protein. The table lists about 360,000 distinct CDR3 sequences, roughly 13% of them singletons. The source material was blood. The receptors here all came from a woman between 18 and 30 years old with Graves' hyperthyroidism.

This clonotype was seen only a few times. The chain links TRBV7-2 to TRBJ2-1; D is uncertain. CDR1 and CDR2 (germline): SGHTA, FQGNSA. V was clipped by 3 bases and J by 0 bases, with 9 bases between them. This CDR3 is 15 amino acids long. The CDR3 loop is CASSLGLLSYNEQFF. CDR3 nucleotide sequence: TGTGCCAGCAGCTTGGGCCTACTCTCCTACAATGAGCAGTTCTTC.

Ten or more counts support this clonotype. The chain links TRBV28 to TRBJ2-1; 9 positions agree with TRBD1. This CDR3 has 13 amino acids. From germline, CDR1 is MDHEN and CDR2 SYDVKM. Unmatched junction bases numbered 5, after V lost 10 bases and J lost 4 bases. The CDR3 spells CATSGTGYNEQFF. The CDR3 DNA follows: TGTGCCACTTCCGGGACAGGGTACAATGAGCAGTTCTTC.

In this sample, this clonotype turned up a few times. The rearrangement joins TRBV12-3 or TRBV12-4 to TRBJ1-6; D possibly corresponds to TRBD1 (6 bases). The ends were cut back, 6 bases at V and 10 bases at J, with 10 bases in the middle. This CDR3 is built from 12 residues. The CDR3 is CASSRGGSPLHF. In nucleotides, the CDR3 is TGTGCCAGCAGCCGGGGGGGCTCACCCCTCCACTTT.

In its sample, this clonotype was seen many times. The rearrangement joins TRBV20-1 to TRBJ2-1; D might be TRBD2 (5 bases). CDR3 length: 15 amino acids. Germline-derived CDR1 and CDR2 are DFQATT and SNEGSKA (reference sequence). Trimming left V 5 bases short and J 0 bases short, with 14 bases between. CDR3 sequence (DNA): TGCAGTGCTTCCGGCGGGTCCAGCTCCTACAATGAGCAGTTCTTC. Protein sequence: CSASGGSSSYNEQFF.

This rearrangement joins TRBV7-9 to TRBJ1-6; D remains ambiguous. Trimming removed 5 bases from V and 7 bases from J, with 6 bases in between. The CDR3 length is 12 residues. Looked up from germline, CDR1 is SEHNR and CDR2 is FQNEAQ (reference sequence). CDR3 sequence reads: CASSLENSPLHF. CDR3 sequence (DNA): TGTGCCAGCAGCCTAGAAAATTCACCCCTCCACTTT.

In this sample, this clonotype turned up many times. This CDR3 reads CASTGGGDEQYF. The DNA of the CDR3 is TGTGCCAGTACAGGGGGGGGCGACGAGCAGTACTTC. The rearrangement uses TRBV7-9 and TRBJ2-7; possibly TRBD1 for D (8 bases). This CDR3 comprises 12 residues. Germline values: CDR1 SEHNR, CDR2 FQNEAQ (reference sequence). Trimming shortened V by 9 bases and J by 5 bases, and 14 bases separated the two germline ends.

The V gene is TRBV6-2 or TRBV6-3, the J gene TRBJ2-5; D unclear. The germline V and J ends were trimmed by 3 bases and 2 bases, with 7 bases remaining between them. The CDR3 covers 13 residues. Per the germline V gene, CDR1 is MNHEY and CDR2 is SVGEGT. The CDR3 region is CASSYLEQETQYF. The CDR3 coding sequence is TGTGCCAGCAGTTATTTAGAGCAAGAGACCCAGTACTTC.

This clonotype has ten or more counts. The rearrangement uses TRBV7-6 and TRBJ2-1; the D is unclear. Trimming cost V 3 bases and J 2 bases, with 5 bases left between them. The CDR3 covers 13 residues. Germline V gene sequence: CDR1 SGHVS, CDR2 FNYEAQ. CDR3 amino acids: CASSLQPYNEQFF. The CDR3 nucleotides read TGTGCCAGCAGCTTGCAGCCCTACAATGAGCAGTTCTTC.

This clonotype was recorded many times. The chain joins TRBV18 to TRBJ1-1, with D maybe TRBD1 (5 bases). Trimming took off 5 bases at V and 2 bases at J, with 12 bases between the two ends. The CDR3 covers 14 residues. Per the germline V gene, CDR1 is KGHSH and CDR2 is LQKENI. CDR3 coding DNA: TGTGCCAGCTCAACATTCGGACATAACACTGAAGCTTTCTTT. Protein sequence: CASSTFGHNTEAFF.

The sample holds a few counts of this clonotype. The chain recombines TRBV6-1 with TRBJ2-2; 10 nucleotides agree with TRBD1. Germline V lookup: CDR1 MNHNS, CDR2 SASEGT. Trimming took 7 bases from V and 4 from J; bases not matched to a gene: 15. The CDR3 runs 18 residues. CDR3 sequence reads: CASTTPTGGASATGELFF. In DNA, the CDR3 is TGTGCCAGCACTACCCCGACAGGGGGCGCCTCTGCCACCGGGGAGCTGTTTTTT.

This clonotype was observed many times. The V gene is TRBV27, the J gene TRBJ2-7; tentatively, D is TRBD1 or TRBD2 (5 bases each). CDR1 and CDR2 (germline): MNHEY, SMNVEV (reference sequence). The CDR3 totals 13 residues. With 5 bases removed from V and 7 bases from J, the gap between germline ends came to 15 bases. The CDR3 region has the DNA TGTGCCAGCAGTGGGGACGGTCTTTGGGAGCAGTACTTC. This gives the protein CASSGDGLWEQYF.

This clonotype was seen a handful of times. The CDR3 region has the DNA TGTGCCAGCTCACCACAGGACAAGGATCAGCCCCAGCATTTT. As protein: CASSPQDKDQPQHF. The chain carries TRBV18 and TRBJ1-5, with TRBD1 as a possible D gene (5 bases). The CDR3 runs 14 residues. V was shortened by 1 base and J by 5 bases, with 9 bases between the two germline ends. Per the germline V gene, CDR1 is KGHSH and CDR2 is LQKENI.

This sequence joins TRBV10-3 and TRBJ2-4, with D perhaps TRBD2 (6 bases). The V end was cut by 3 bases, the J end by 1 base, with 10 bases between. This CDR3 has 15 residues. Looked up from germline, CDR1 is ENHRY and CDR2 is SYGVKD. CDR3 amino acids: CAISDPGGAKNIQYF. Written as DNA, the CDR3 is TGTGCCATCAGTGACCCCGGGGGTGCCAAAAACATTCAGTACTTC.

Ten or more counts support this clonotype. In DNA, the CDR3 is TGTGCCAGCTCACCCCGACAGGACGGCTCTGGAAACACCATATATTTT. This gives the protein CASSPRQDGSGNTIYF. The rearrangement uses TRBV18 and TRBJ1-3, with TRBD1 as a possible D gene (6 bases). V was clipped by 3 bases and J by 0 bases, with 12 bases between them. The CDR3 contains 16 residues. Germline loops: CDR1 KGHSH, CDR2 LQKENI.

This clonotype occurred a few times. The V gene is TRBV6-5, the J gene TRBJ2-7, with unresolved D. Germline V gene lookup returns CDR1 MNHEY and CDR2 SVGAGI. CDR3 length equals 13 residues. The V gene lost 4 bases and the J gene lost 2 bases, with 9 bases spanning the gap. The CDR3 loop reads CASSLRQTYEQYF. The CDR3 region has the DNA TGTGCCAGCAGTTTAAGACAAACCTACGAGCAGTACTTC.

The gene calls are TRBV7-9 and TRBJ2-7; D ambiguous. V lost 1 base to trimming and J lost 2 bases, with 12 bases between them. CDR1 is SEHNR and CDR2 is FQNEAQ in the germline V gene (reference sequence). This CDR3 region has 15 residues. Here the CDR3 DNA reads TGTGCCAGCAGCTTAGTAGGCCCCGATCCCTACGAGCAGTACTTC. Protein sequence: CASSLVGPDPYEQYF.

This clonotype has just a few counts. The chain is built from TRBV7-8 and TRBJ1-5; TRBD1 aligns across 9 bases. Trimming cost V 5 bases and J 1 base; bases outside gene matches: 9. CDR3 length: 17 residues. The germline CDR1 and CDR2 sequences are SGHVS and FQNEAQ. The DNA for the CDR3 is TGTGCCAGCAGCCGGGACAGGGCGGGGGAAAGCAATCAGCCCCAGCATTTT. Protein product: CASSRDRAGESNQPQHF.

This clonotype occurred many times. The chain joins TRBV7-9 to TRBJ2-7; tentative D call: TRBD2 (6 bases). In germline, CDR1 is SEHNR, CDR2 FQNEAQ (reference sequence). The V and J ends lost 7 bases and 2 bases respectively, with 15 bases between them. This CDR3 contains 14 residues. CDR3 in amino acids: CASTYATGAYEQYF. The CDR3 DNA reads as TGTGCCAGCACTTATGCTACGGGAGCCTACGAGCAGTACTTC.

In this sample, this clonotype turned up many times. The CDR3 DNA sequence: TGTGCCAGCAGCCTAGGACAGACCGACCTTAACTATGGCTACACCTTC. Its protein product is CASSLGQTDLNYGYTF. This chain connects TRBV11-2 to TRBJ1-2, with a possible D match to TRBD1 (6 bases). This CDR3 has 16 residues. With 5 bases removed from V and 1 base from J, the gap between germline ends came to 17 bases. In germline, CDR1 is SGHAT, CDR2 FQNNGV.

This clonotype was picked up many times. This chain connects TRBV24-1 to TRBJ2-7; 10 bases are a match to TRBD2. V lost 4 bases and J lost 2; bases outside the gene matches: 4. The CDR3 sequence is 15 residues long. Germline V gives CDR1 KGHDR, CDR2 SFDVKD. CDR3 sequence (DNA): TGTGCCACCAGTGACGAGCGGGGGGGGGCCTACGAGCAGTACTTC. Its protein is CATSDERGGAYEQYF.